Many counts were recorded for the clone carrying this T cell receptor beta chain. The antigen remains unidentified. This record belongs to a study of neurological immune-mediated disorders. General study findings and limits: Multiple sclerosis was found to have the least TCR clonal expansion, below healthy controls, and HTLV-1-associated myelopathy the most.

The germline V gene encodes CDR1 DFQATT and CDR2 SNEGSKA (reference sequence). Trimming stripped 4 bases from V and 0 bases from J, with 4 bases between. The CDR3 spans 12 residues. 5'RACE generated cDNA with 10-nucleotide random UMIs. TCRdb re-called the 5' RACE reads through MiXCR, storing one row per CDR3 protein. The sample has some 47,000 distinct CDR3 sequences; over 6% are singletons. The sample consisted of CD4+ T cells from blood. The chain uses TRBV20-1 and TRBJ2-1; no clear D. This clonotype originated in a middle-aged woman in good health. DNA of the CDR3: TGCAGTGCTATTAGCTCCTACAATGAGCAGTTCTTC. This gives the protein CSAISSYNEQFF.